A single sample gave rise to the 15 T cell receptor beta chains below, sequenced in a study of CD8 T cells in ankylosing spondylitis. TCRdb re-called the 5' RACE reads through MiXCR, storing one row per CDR3 protein. Among about 220,000 distinct CDR3 sequences listed, about 10% were seen once. The sample was blood, either unsorted or a sorted T cell fraction (not recorded which). These receptors came from a male donor with ankylosing spondylitis or in good health (not recorded which).

This clonotype occurred many times. V gene TRBV6-2 or TRBV6-3 combines with J gene TRBJ1-6; no definite D call. Germline V CDR1 and CDR2: MNHEY, SVGEGT. Between the trimmed V and J ends, which lost 6 bases and 6 bases, there was a span of 27 bases. This CDR3 contains 19 residues. CDR3 region: CASRTSSVYRAPPNSPLHF. DNA of the CDR3: TGTGCCAGCAGAACATCGAGCGTTTATCGGGCACCACCTAATTCACCCCTCCACTTT.

The chain employs TRBV6-1 and TRBJ1-3, with a possible D match to TRBD1 (5 bases). This CDR3 has 17 amino acids. Germline assignment: CDR1 MNHNS and CDR2 SASEGT. Trimming pared 3 bases from V and 0 bases from J, leaving 15 bases between. The CDR3 region has the DNA TGTGCCAGCAGTGATAAAGGACACTTAACCTCTGGAAACACCATATATTTT. Translated: CASSDKGHLTSGNTIYF.

This clonotype was counted at least ten times. The rearrangement uses TRBV27 and TRBJ2-7; 9 bases line up with TRBD1. The V gene end was trimmed by 5 bases and the J gene end by 3 bases; junction bases not matched to a gene: 5. The germline gives CDR1 MNHEY, CDR2 SMNVEV (reference sequence). The CDR3 contains 14 residues. The CDR3 DNA sequence: TGTGCCAGCAGTCGAGGGGACAGGGTCTACGAGCAGTACTTC. Translating it yields CASSRGDRVYEQYF.

This clonotype was counted many times. V usage is TRBV9 and J usage is TRBJ1-5; no firm D call. The CDR3 has 15 residues. V lost 0 bases to trimming and J lost 3 bases, with 10 bases between them. The germline V gene has CDR1 SGDLS and CDR2 YYNGEE. In DNA form, the CDR3 reads TGTGCCAGCAGCGTAGCTACTGGAGACAATCAGCCCCAGCATTTT. Protein product: CASSVATGDNQPQHF.

This clonotype was counted many times. The rearrangement links TRBV7-9 to TRBJ2-3; tentative D call: TRBD2 (5 bases). Per the germline V gene, CDR1 is SEHNR and CDR2 is FQNEAQ (reference sequence). Trimming removed 3 bases from V and 1 base from J, with 11 bases in between. CDR3 length: 15 residues. The CDR3 bases are TGTGCCAGCAGCTTCCCCCCCGGGGGCACAGATACGCAGTATTTT. As protein: CASSFPPGGTDTQYF.

Ten or more counts support this clonotype. This chain uses TRBV7-8 with TRBJ2-3; D is tentatively TRBD1 or TRBD2 (6 bases each). The V end lost 4 bases, the J end lost 0 bases, and 17 bases lay between the germline ends. CDR3 length: 17 amino acids. Per the germline V gene, CDR1 is SGHVS and CDR2 is FQNEAQ. The CDR3 loop reads CASSSLPRDMSTDTQYF. CDR3 bases: TGTGCCAGCAGCTCTCTACCGCGGGACATGAGCACAGATACGCAGTATTTT.

The gene calls are TRBV20-1 and TRBJ2-3; tentative D call: TRBD1 (5 bases). The CDR3 is 13 amino acids. Germline values: CDR1 DFQATT, CDR2 SNEGSKA (reference sequence). V was shortened by 4 bases and J by 3 bases, with 11 bases between the two germline ends. CDR3 in DNA: TGCAGTGCTACCAGGGCCGGGACAGATACGCAGTATTTT. Protein product: CSATRAGTDTQYF.

This clonotype has ten or more counts. The chain employs TRBV20-1 and TRBJ2-7; D may be TRBD1 or TRBD2 (8 bases each). From germline, CDR1 is DFQATT and CDR2 SNEGSKA (reference sequence). Trimming removed 3 bases from V and 1 base from J, with 19 bases in between. The CDR3 contains 16 residues. CDR3 DNA sequence: TGCAGTGCTAGTGCCCCAGGGGGCGGGGGGTCCTACGAGCAGTACTTC. This translates into CSASAPGGGGSYEQYF.

Many counts were recorded for this clonotype. J is TRBJ2-1 and V is TRBV20-1; weak D call: TRBD2 (7 bases). The germline CDR1 and CDR2 sequences are DFQATT and SNEGSKA (reference sequence). The CDR3 has 15 residues. Between the trimmed V and J ends, which lost 6 bases and 7 bases, there was a span of 22 bases. Here the CDR3 reads CSAAPSGGPWNEQFF. CDR3 nucleotides: TGCAGTGCGGCCCCCTCCGGGGGGCCATGGAATGAGCAGTTCTTC.

This clonotype was picked up a small number of times. V and J are TRBV5-5 and TRBJ2-7, with a tentative D call TRBD1 (6 bases). The CDR3 totals 18 residues. Trimming pared 1 base from V and 0 bases from J, leaving 20 bases between. CDR1 is SGHKS, CDR2 YYEKEE, per germline (reference sequence). The CDR3 DNA reads TGTGCCAGCAGCTTGAAGCAAACCCCAGGGGTGTCCTCCTACGAGCAGTACTTC. Encoded protein: CASSLKQTPGVSSYEQYF. The entire variable domain, with the rest obtained from reference TRBV5-5 and TRBJ2-7, is as follows: DAGVTQSPTHLIKTRGQQVTLRCSPISGHKSVSWYQQVLGQGPQFIFQYYEKEERGRGNFPDRFSARQFPNYSSELNVNALLLGDSALYLCASSLKQTPGVSSYEQYFGPGTRLTVT.

In this sample, this clonotype turned up many times. The chain is built from TRBV5-1 and TRBJ2-7, with a weak D call TRBD1 (6 bases). The length of the CDR3 is 15 residues. Germline V gene sequence: CDR1 SGHRS, CDR2 YFSETQ. Trimming cost V 5 bases and J 3 bases, with 18 bases left between them. In DNA, the CDR3 is TGCGCCAGCAGTTTCACAGGGAGTAAAGACTACGAGCAGTACTTC. Residues: CASSFTGSKDYEQYF.

This clonotype appeared a few times. The chain combines TRBV27 with TRBJ1-5; D gene unclear. From germline, CDR1 is MNHEY and CDR2 SMNVEV (reference sequence). V gave up 5 bases and J gave up 2 bases, with 10 bases separating them. The CDR3 covers 14 residues. The DNA of the CDR3 is TGTGCCAGCAGTGTGCGGTCAGGCAATCAGCCCCAGCATTTT. Translation: CASSVRSGNQPQHF.

This clonotype was seen ten or more times. The chain employs TRBV12-3 or TRBV12-4 and TRBJ2-7, with 10 bases that match TRBD1. The CDR3 has 14 residues. The V gene end was trimmed by 6 bases and the J gene end by 3 bases; junction bases not matched to a gene: 5. CDR3 bases: TGTGCCAGCAGCTGGACAGGGGGACTCTACGAGCAGTACTTC. Translation: CASSWTGGLYEQYF.

This clonotype was seen a handful of times. The V call is TRBV20-1, the J call TRBJ2-1; weak D call: TRBD2 (7 bases). The CDR3 runs 16 residues. CDR1 and CDR2 (germline): DFQATT, SNEGSKA (reference sequence). Deletions cut 6 bases from V and 2 bases from J, with 20 bases between. The CDR3 nucleotides are TGCAGTGCCCCCACCCGAGGGGGACTACCCTACAATGAGCAGTTCTTC. Translating gives CSAPTRGGLPYNEQFF.

This clonotype was recorded at least ten times. The gene calls are TRBV7-2 and TRBJ1-2, with D unclear. The CDR3 contains 16 residues. The ends were cut back, 5 bases at V and 1 base at J, with 17 bases in the middle. Germline CDR1 reads SGHTA; CDR2 reads FQGNSA. The CDR3 reads CASSPQEGRVNYGYTF. The DNA of the CDR3 is TGTGCCAGCAGCCCCCAAGAGGGTCGGGTTAACTATGGCTACACCTTC.